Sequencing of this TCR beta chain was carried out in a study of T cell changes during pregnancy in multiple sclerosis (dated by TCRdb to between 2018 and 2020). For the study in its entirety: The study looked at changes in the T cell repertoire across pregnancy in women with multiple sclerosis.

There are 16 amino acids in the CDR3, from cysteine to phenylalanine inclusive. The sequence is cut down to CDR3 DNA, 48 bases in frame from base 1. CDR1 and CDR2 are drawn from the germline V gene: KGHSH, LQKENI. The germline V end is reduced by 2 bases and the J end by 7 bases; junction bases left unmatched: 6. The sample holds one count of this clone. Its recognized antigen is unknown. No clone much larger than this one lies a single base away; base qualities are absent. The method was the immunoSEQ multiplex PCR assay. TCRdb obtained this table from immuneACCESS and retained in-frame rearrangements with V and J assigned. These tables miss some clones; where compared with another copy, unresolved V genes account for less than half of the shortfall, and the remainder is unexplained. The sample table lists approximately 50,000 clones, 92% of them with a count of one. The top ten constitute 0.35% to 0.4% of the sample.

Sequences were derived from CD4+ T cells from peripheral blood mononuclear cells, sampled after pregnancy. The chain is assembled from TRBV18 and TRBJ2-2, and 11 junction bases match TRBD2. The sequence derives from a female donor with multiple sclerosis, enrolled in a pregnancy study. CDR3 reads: CASSPMTSGIGGELFF. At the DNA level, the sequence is TGTGCCAGCTCACCAATGACTAGCGGGATTGGCGGGGAGCTGTTTTTT. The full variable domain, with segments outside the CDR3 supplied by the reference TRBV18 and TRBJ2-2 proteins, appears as NAGVMQNPRHLVRRRGQEARLRCSPMKGHSHVYWYRQLPEEGLKFMVYLQKENIIDESGMPKERFSAEFPKEGPSILRIQQVVRGDSAAYFCASSPMTSGIGGELFFGEGSRLTVL.